The present T cell receptor beta chain was sequenced within a study of T cells in Graves' hyperthyroidism and ophthalmopathy. Between the trimmed V and J ends, which lost 5 bases and 9 bases, there was a span of 23 bases. This CDR3 has 16 residues. Germline V gene lookup returns CDR1 MGHRA and CDR2 YSYEKL. This clonotype appeared many times. Its target is unknown. The investigators amplified TCR beta CDR3 regions from RNA transcripts. Using the HTBI primer set, a first-round RT-PCR was run on the TCR CDR3. TCRdb recomputed calls from the multiplex PCR reads with MiXCR, one row per CDR3 protein. The sample holds 500,000 to 750,000 distinct CDR3 sequences, 14% seen once. Each person with ophthalmopathy scored at least 3 on the Clinical Activity Score, reached NOSPECS grade 4 or higher, and had been ill under 3 months. Findings of the study overall: Most clonotypes expanded in the thyroid (above 0.001) were also present in blood.

The chain combines TRBV4-1 with TRBJ2-1; TRBD1 or TRBD2 may be the D gene (5 bases each). The sequence came from a young woman with Graves' ophthalmopathy. What was sequenced was blood. The DNA of the CDR3 is TGCGCCAGCAGCTCCAAACCGGGACGGAGTACAAGTGAGCAGTTCTTC. Protein sequence: CASSSKPGRSTSEQFF.